The source of this TCR beta chain is a study of blood T cells in healthy people across ages. CDR1 and CDR2 (germline): MNHEY, SVGAGI. CDR3 length: 14 amino acids. The V end was cut by 2 bases, the J end by 6 bases, with 11 bases between. Whole-study results and caveats: Comparison with aged donors showed that long-lived donors had more naive CD4+ cells and higher diversity.

At least ten counts were recorded for this clonotype. Its antigen is undetermined. With a J-beta primer mix and a sample-barcoded 5' primer, a second PCR ran 7 to 11 cycles. TCRdb reanalysed the 5' RACE reads using MiXCR and keeps one entry per CDR3 protein. Here the sample spans hundreds of thousands of distinct CDR3 sequences, about 28% being singletons. The sample comprised blood. The TCR sequence derives from a woman aged 80 or older in good health. The chain combines TRBV6-5 with TRBJ2-4; D gene ambiguous. The CDR3 here is CASSYGSSANIQYF. The CDR3 DNA sequence: TGTGCCAGCAGTTACGGCTCCTCGGCAAACATTCAGTACTTC.